This T cell receptor beta chain was identified in a study of blood T cells in healthy people across ages. As concerns this clonotype: At one end the junction does not follow the germline gene, possibly because of a read error.

A sample-barcoded 5' primer and a J-beta primer mix were used in a second PCR of about 7 to 11 cycles. Each CDR3 protein gets one entry after TCRdb re-called the 5' RACE reads with MiXCR. The table has about 1.5 million distinct CDR3 sequences, roughly two fifths seen once; the top ten hold about 3.8%. Germline CDR1 is SGHTA and CDR2 is FQGNSA. This CDR3 spans 13 amino acids. The V call is TRBV7-2, the J call TRBJ2-1; 8 positions match TRBD1. This clonotype was obtained from a woman between 18 and 30 years old in good health. Specimen: blood. CDR3 sequence: CDSSLDRENEQFF. CDR3 nucleotides: TGTGACAGCAGCTTGGACAGGGAGAATGAGCAGTTCTTC.